Included here is one T cell receptor (beta chain) sequence, with context. This clonotype was observed many times. It lacks a known antigen. No base qualities exist here, and no much larger clone lies one base off it. The sample is drawn from a study of CD8 T cells in ankylosing spondylitis (dated by TCRdb to 2016 to 2017). Background on the whole study: To find TCR variants linked to disease, the study profiled T cell receptor beta repertoires in ankylosing spondylitis patients and healthy donors. The whole study cohort included over a hundred healthy donors and over 20 ankylosing spondylitis patients. Samples of peripheral blood were taken, and for ankylosing spondylitis patients, synovial fluid was collected as well. Paper-wide results and their limitations: Some of the motif variants had been reported before in the synovial fluid and blood of reactive arthritis patients, a finding that suggests common disease-initiation mechanisms. Blood from ankylosing spondylitis patients appeared to be characterized by a TCR beta motif made up of several highly homologous amino acid variants. The disease-linked clones were reported as significantly enriched in matched synovial fluid samples from ankylosing spondylitis patients. The disease-linked clones had a CD8+ phenotype and were found at relatively low frequencies in peripheral blood.

Sequencing instrument: Illumina HiSeq 2500. Quantitative 5'-RACE with molecular barcodes was the method used to prepare the TCR beta libraries. Regarding the original processing steps: To identify disease-linked TCR variants, a new computational method was used, one built on a probabilistic model of VDJ rearrangement. Using fastp at Q25 and MiXCR, TCRdb reprocessed the public reads and kept productive beta chains. One record per CDR3 amino acid sequence lists the most common genes and DNA. The V and J calls reflect TCRdb's pipeline rather than the authors' work. The sample contains about 35,000 distinct CDR3 sequences, less than 4% of them found a single time. Roughly 2.8% of the sample lies in the top ten. At the junction V is shortened by 4 bases and J by 3 bases, with 19 bases in between. There are 17 amino acids in the CDR3, from cysteine to phenylalanine inclusive. The read is trimmed to its CDR3 DNA, 51 bases read in frame from base 1. According to the germline V gene, CDR1 reads SGDLS and CDR2 reads YYNGEE.

The specimen sequenced was blood, either unsorted or a sorted T cell fraction (not recorded which). The rearrangement combines TRBV9 with TRBJ2-2; the D gene is perhaps TRBD2, on 7 matching bases. The source is a male donor with ankylosing spondylitis or in good health (not recorded which). The bases are TGTGCCAGCAGCTCCCCCAATCGGGGGGCAGACACCGGGGAGCTGTTTTTT. This is translated as CASSSPNRGADTGELFF.